The 17 T cell receptor beta chains given below trace back to one sample, sequenced in a study of T-cell memory formation after mild COVID-19. TCRdb recomputed calls from the 5' RACE reads with MiXCR, one row per CDR3 protein. The sample consists of fewer than 350,000 distinct CDR3 sequences, roughly 15% of them appearing once. The sample was PBMCs or a T cell subset sorted from them (not recorded which). These receptor sequences come from a man younger than 30 who had mild COVID-19 (a few samples of this study predate the infection). Cell type and time point are not known.

This clonotype was seen only a few times. The chain carries TRBV6-2 or TRBV6-3 and TRBJ1-1; D may be TRBD1 (5 bases). Germline V gives CDR1 MNHEY, CDR2 SVGEGT. The CDR3 spans 14 residues. V was cut by 6 bases and J by 6 bases, with 17 bases left in between. CDR3 in DNA: TGTGCCAGCAGAGCAAACGGAGAGGGACCTGAAGCTTTCTTT. This gives the protein CASRANGEGPEAFF.

This clonotype was seen more than once but under ten times. The CDR3 nucleotides are TGTGCCAGCAGCTTCGGCACCGGGATTCGCACCATATATTTT. It yields the protein CASSFGTGIRTIYF. The chain uses TRBV7-8 and TRBJ1-3; no definite D call. The CDR3 totals 14 residues. V lost 3 bases to trimming and J lost 9 bases, with 15 bases between them. Germline CDR1 is SGHVS and CDR2 is FQNEAQ.

Only a few counts were recorded for this clonotype. The rearrangement joins TRBV7-2 to TRBJ2-2, with 9 bases identical to TRBD1. After removal of 5 bases from V and 6 bases from J, the junction contained 13 bases not matched to a gene. CDR1 and CDR2 (germline): SGHTA, FQGNSA. CDR3 size: 17 residues. CDR3 amino acids: CASSQAGTGLRAGELFF. DNA of the CDR3: TGTGCCAGCAGCCAGGCCGGGACAGGGTTACGAGCCGGGGAGCTGTTTTTT.

The J gene is TRBJ1-3, the V gene TRBV4-1; tentatively, D is TRBD1 (5 bases). This CDR3 has 16 amino acids. V was pared by 4 bases and J by 4 bases, with 17 bases between. The germline V gene has CDR1 MGHRA and CDR2 YSYEKL. The CDR3 reads CASSPSGRGSGNTIYF. CDR3 coding DNA: TGCGCCAGCAGCCCCTCTGGAAGGGGTTCAGGAAACACCATATATTTT.

This clonotype was found a few times. The chain couples TRBV6-6 to TRBJ2-5; 7 positions agree with TRBD1. The CDR3 covers 14 residues. The trim removed 2 bases at V and 2 bases at J, leaving 2 bases unmatched. Looked up from germline, CDR1 is MNHNY and CDR2 is SVGAGI (reference sequence). The CDR3 protein is CASSYLGQQETQYF. The DNA for the CDR3 is TGTGCCAGCAGTTACCTGGGACAGCAAGAGACCCAGTACTTC.

This clonotype was counted only a few times. The CDR3 region has the DNA TGCGCCAGCAGTGCTGGGACTAACAAAAACATTCAGTACTTC. Translating it yields CASSAGTNKNIQYF. The chain recombines TRBV4-1 with TRBJ2-4; 7 bases match TRBD2. Per the germline V gene, CDR1 is MGHRA and CDR2 is YSYEKL. Trimming removed 6 bases from V and 3 bases from J; junction bases left unmatched: 5. This CDR3 contains 14 residues.

The chain couples TRBV20-1 to TRBJ1-1; D not resolved. Trimming took 6 bases from V and 0 from J, leaving 11 bases between them. Per germline, CDR1 DFQATT and CDR2 SNEGSKA (reference sequence). The CDR3 is made up of 13 amino acids. This CDR3 is CSAVSGLNTEAFF. DNA for the CDR3: TGCAGTGCCGTTTCCGGGCTGAACACTGAAGCTTTCTTT.

The sample holds a few counts of this clonotype. V usage is TRBV25-1 and J usage is TRBJ1-1; D gene uncertain. The V gene's germline CDR1 is MGHDK and CDR2 SYGVNS. The CDR3 length is 13 residues. V dropped 5 bases and J dropped 5 bases, with 12 bases sitting between them. The CDR3 protein is CASSSHGWTEAFF. The CDR3 DNA reads as TGTGCCAGCAGTAGTCACGGTTGGACTGAAGCTTTCTTT.

This clonotype was seen a few times. The rearrangement links TRBV6-5 to TRBJ2-5, with 7 bases identical to TRBD2. Looked up from germline, CDR1 is MNHEY and CDR2 is SVGAGI. Trimming took 4 bases from V and 3 from J; bases not matched to a gene: 8. This CDR3 spans 15 amino acids. This CDR3 is CASSSPKAGKETQYF. The CDR3 DNA reads as TGTGCCAGCAGTTCCCCAAAAGCGGGAAAAGAGACCCAGTACTTC.

The chain is built from TRBV6-4 and TRBJ2-3; 9 bases are shared with TRBD2. Germline V gene lookup returns CDR1 MRHNA and CDR2 SNTAGT. The CDR3 contains 15 residues. Trimming took 8 bases from V and 4 from J; bases not matched to a gene: 10. The DNA for the CDR3 is TGTGCCAGCGCCAGGGGACTAGCCGCCGCAGATACGCAGTATTTT. The encoded protein is CASARGLAAADTQYF.

In its sample, this clonotype was seen a few times. The chain is built from TRBV2 and TRBJ2-7; D ambiguous. CDR1 and CDR2 (germline): SNHLY, FYNNEI. Trimming left V 1 base short and J 9 bases short, with 4 bases between. The CDR3 runs 10 residues. CDR3 nucleotides: TGTGCCAGCAGTGAAGGACGGCAGTACTTC. Its translation is CASSEGRQYF.

The chain has TRBV12-3 or TRBV12-4 and TRBJ1-5, with D perhaps matching TRBD1 (5 bases). V lost 6 bases and J 6 bases, leaving 9 bases between the germline ends. The CDR3 has 12 residues. CDR3 coding DNA: TGTGCCAGCAGGGGACCCACTCAGCCCCAGCATTTT. Amino acid sequence: CASRGPTQPQHF.

This clonotype appeared a few times. In DNA, the CDR3 is TGTGCCAGCAGCGAATCTAGCGGTTCCTACAATGAGCAGTTCTTC. Its translation is CASSESSGSYNEQFF. The V and J genes are TRBV7-9 and TRBJ2-1; 7 bases align to TRBD2. With V trimmed by 5 bases and J by 1 base, 5 bases remained unmatched. Germline V gene data show CDR1 as SEHNR and CDR2 as FQNEAQ (reference sequence). The CDR3 sequence is 15 residues long.

The CDR3, as DNA: TGCAGCGTTGGCCTGGACTGGCTTAGGGAGACCCAGTACTTC. It yields the protein CSVGLDWLRETQYF. The chain carries TRBV29-1 and TRBJ2-5, with TRBD2 as a possible D gene (5 bases). V was pared by 4 bases and J by 5 bases, with 17 bases between. CDR3 length: 14 residues. Germline V gene data show CDR1 as SQVTM and CDR2 as ANQGSEA.

This clonotype appeared a few times. The V call is TRBV4-3, the J call TRBJ2-7; possible D gene TRBD1, 5 bases. Per germline, CDR1 LGHNA and CDR2 YSLEER. The CDR3 loop spans 15 amino acids. V shed 0 bases and J shed 2 bases, with 11 bases lying between them. CDR3 nucleotide sequence: TGCGCCAGCAGCCAAGATGTACAGGTTGCCTACGAGCAGTACTTC. Protein sequence: CASSQDVQVAYEQYF.

The chain recombines TRBV12-3 or TRBV12-4 with TRBJ2-7; a possible D gene is TRBD1 (6 bases). The CDR3 extends over 16 amino acids. V dropped 4 bases and J dropped 11 bases, with 27 bases sitting between them. The DNA of the CDR3 is TGTGCCAGCAGTTCTCCGGTGGGGGCGAGCAACCTCCTAAAGTACTTC. As protein: CASSSPVGASNLLKYF.

There are a few counts of this clonotype. CDR3 DNA: TGCAGTGCTAGATCCGGGACAGCCTCCTACGAGCAGTACTTC. Amino acid sequence: CSARSGTASYEQYF. The J gene is TRBJ2-7, the V gene TRBV20-1, with TRBD1 matching 7 bases. CDR1 and CDR2 (germline): DFQATT, SNEGSKA (reference sequence). The CDR3 length is 14 residues. V dropped 2 bases and J dropped 0; count of bases not matched to a gene: 4.